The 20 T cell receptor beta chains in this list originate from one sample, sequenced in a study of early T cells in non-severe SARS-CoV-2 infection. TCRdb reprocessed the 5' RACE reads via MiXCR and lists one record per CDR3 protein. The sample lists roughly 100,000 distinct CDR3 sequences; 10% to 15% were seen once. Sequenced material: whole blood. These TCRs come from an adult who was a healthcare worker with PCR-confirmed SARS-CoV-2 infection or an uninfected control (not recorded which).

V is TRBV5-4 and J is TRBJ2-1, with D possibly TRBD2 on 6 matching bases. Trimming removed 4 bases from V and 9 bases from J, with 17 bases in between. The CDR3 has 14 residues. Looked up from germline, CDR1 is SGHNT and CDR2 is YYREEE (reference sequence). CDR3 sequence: CASSARPSEGEQFF. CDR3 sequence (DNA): TGTGCCAGCAGCGCCCGACCTAGCGAGGGTGAGCAGTTCTTC. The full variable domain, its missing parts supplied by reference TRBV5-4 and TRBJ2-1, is ETGVTQSPTHLIKTRGQQVTLRCSSQSGHNTVSWYQQALGQGPQFIFQYYREEENGRGNFPPRFSGLQFPNYSSELNVNALELDDSALYLCASSARPSEGEQFFGPGTRLTVL.

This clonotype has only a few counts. The CDR3: CASSLRLYYEQYF. In DNA form, the CDR3 reads TGTGCCAGCAGTTTAAGGCTCTACTACGAGCAGTACTTC. The chain combines TRBV28 with TRBJ2-7; no clear D. Trimming took 2 bases from V and 3 from J, leaving 8 bases between them. The V gene's germline CDR1 is MDHEN and CDR2 SYDVKM. The length of the CDR3 is 13 residues. The full variable domain, completed using reference TRBV28 and TRBJ2-7, is DVKVTQSSRYLVKRTGEKVFLECVQDMDHENMFWYRQDPGLGLRLIYFSYDVKMKEKGDIPEGYSVSREKKERFSLILESASTNQTSMYLCASSLRLYYEQYFGPGTRLTVT.

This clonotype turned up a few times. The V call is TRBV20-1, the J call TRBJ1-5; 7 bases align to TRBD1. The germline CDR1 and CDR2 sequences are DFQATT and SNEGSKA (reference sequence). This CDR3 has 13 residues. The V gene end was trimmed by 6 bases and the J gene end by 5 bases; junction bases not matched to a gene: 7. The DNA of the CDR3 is TGCAGTGCCTTGGGGACAGTCTATCAGCCCCAGCATTTT. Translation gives CSALGTVYQPQHF.

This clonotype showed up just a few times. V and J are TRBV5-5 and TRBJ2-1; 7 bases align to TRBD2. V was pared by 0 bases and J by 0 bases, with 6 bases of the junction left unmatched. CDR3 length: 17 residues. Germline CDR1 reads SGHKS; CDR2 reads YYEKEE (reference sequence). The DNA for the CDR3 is TGTGCCAGCAGCTTGGCTAGGCGGGAGAGCTCCTACAATGAGCAGTTCTTC. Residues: CASSLARRESSYNEQFF.

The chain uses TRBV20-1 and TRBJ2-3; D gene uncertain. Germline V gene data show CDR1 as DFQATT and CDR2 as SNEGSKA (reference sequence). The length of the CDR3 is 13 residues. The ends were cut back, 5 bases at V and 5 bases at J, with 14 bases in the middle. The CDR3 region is CSAVPLGLDTQYF. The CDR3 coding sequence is TGCAGTGCTGTTCCACTCGGCTTAGATACGCAGTATTTT.

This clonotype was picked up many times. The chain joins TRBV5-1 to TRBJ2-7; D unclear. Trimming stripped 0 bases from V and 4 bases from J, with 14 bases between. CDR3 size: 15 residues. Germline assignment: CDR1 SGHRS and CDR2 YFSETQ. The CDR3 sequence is CASSLEALTRYEQYF. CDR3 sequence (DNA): TGCGCCAGCAGCTTGGAGGCCCTGACAAGATACGAGCAGTACTTC. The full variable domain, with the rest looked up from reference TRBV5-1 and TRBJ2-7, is KAGVTQTPRYLIKTRGQQVTLSCSPISGHRSVSWYQQTPGQGLQFLFEYFSETQRNKGNFPGRFSGRQFSNSRSEMNVSTLELGDSALYLCASSLEALTRYEQYFGPGTRLTVT.

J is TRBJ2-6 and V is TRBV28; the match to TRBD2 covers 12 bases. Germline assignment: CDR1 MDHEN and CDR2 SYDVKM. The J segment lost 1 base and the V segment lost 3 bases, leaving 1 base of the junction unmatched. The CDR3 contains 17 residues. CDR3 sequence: CASSLGTSGSGANVLTF. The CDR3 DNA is TGTGCCAGCAGTTTGGGGACTAGCGGGTCTGGGGCCAACGTCCTGACTTTC.

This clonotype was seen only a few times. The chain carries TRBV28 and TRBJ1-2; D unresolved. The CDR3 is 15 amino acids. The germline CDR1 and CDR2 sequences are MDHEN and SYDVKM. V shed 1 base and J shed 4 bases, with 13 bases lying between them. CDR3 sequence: CASSLFAVYTYGYTF. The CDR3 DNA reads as TGTGCCAGCAGTTTATTCGCGGTCTACACCTATGGCTACACCTTC.

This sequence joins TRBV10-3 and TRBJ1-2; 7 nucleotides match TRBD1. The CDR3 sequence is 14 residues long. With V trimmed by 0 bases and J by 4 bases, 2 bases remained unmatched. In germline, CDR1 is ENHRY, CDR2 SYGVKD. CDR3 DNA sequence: TGTGCCATCAGTGAGTCCGACAGGGCCTATGGCTACACCTTC. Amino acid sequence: CAISESDRAYGYTF.

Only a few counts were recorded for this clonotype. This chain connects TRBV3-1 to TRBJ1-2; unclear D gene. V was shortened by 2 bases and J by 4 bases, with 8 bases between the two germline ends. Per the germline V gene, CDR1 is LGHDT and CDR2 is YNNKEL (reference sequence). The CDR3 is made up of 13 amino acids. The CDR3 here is CASSQRFLYGYTF. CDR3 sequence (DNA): TGTGCCAGCAGCCAACGGTTCCTCTATGGCTACACCTTC. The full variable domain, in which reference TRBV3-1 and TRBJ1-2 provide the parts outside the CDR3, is DTAVSQTPKYLVTQMGNDKSIKCEQNLGHDTMYWYKQDSKKFLKIMFSYNNKELIINETVPNRFSPKSPDKAHLNLHINSLELGDSAVYFCASSQRFLYGYTFGSGTRLTVV.

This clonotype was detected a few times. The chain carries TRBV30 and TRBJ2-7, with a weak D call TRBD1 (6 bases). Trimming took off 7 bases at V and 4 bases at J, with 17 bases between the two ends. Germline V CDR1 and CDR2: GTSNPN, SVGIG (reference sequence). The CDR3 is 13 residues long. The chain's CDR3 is CALLKDSGYEQYF. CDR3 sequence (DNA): TGTGCCTTGCTAAAGGACAGCGGATACGAGCAGTACTTC. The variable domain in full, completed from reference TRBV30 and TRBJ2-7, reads SQTIHQWPATLVQPVGSPLSLECTVEGTSNPNLYWYRQAAGRGLQLLFYSVGIGQISSEVPQNLSASRPQDRQFILSSKKLLLSDSGFYLCALLKDSGYEQYFGPGTRLTVT.

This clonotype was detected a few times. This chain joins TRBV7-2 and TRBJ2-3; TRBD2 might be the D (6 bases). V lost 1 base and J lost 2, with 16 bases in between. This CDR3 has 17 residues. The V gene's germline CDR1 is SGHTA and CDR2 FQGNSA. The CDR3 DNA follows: TGTGCCAGCAGCTTAGATGGAGGGTGGAGGCACACAGATACGCAGTATTTT. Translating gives CASSLDGGWRHTDTQYF. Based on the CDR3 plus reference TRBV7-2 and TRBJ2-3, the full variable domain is GAGVSQSPSNKVTEKGKDVELRCDPISGHTALYWYRQSLGQGLEFLIYFQGNSAPDKSGLPSDRFSAERTGGSVSTLTIQRTQQEDSAVYLCASSLDGGWRHTDTQYFGPGTRLTVL.

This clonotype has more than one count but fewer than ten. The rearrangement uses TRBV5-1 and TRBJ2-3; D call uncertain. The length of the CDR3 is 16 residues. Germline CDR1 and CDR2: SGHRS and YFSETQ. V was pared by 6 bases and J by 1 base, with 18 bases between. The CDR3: CASNTFPGPGTDTQYF. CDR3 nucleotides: TGCGCCAGCAACACCTTCCCGGGCCCTGGCACAGATACGCAGTATTTT.

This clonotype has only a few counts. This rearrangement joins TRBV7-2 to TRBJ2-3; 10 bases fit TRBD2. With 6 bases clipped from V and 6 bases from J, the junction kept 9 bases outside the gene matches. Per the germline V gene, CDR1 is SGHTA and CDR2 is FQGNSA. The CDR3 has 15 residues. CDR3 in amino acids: CASRQSGRAGDTQYF. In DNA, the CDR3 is TGTGCCAGCAGACAAAGCGGGAGGGCCGGGGATACGCAGTATTTT. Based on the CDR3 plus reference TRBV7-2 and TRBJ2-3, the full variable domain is GAGVSQSPSNKVTEKGKDVELRCDPISGHTALYWYRQSLGQGLEFLIYFQGNSAPDKSGLPSDRFSAERTGGSVSTLTIQRTQQEDSAVYLCASRQSGRAGDTQYFGPGTRLTVL.

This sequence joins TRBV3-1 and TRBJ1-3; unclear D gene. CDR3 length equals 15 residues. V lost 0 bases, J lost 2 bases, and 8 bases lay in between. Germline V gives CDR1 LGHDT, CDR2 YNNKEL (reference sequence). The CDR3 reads CASSQDLSAGNTIYF. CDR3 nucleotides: TGTGCCAGCAGCCAAGATTTGAGTGCTGGAAACACCATATATTTT.

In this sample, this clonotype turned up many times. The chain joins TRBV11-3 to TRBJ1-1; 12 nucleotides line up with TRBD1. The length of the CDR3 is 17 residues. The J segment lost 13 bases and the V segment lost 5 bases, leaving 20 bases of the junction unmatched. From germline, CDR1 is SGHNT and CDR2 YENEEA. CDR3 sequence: CASSLTQPGQGALGLFF. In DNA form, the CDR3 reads TGTGCCAGCAGCCTAACACAACCGGGACAGGGGGCACTCGGGCTTTTCTTT.

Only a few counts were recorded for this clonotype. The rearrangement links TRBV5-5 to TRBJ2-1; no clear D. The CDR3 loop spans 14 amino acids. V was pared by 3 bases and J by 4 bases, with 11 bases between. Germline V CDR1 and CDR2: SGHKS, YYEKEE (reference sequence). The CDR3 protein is CASSWSNIYNEQFF. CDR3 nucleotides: TGTGCCAGCAGCTGGTCCAACATATACAATGAGCAGTTCTTC. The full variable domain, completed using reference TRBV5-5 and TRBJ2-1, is DAGVTQSPTHLIKTRGQQVTLRCSPISGHKSVSWYQQVLGQGPQFIFQYYEKEERGRGNFPDRFSARQFPNYSSELNVNALLLGDSALYLCASSWSNIYNEQFFGPGTRLTVL.

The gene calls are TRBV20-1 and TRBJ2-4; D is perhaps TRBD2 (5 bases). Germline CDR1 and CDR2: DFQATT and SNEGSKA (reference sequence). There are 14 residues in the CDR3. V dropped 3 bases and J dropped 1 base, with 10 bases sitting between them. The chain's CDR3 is CSARPGYAKNIQYF. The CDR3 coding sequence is TGCAGTGCTAGGCCGGGGTATGCCAAAAACATTCAGTACTTC.

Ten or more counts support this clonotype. Here the CDR3 reads CASSPRDYTYEQYF. The CDR3 DNA sequence: TGTGCCAGCAGCCCCCGGGACTATACCTACGAGCAGTACTTC. The V call is TRBV9, the J call TRBJ2-7; TRBD2 aligns across 7 bases. Germline V gene sequence: CDR1 SGDLS, CDR2 YYNGEE. The CDR3 consists of 14 residues. The junction had 6 bases not matched to a gene; V was cut back by 4 bases and J by 2 bases.

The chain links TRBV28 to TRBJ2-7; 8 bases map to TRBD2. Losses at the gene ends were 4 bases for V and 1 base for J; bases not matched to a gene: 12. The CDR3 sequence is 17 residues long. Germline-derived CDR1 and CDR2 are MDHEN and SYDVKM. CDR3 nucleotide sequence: TGTGCCAGCAGTTCCCCAGCGGGAGCGTCTGCGTCCTACGAGCAGTACTTC. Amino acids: CASSSPAGASASYEQYF.